These T cell receptor beta chains were read from a single sample in a study of Tregs in tolerant kidney transplant recipients. The protocol was immunoSEQ multiplex PCR, while the TCRdb copy is restricted to in-frame clones and leaves out a portion. In the table there are about 72,000 clones, roughly 92% of which are singletons. This material consisted of CD8+ T cells from blood, taken before the transplant. Receptors were obtained from a human donor who received a combined kidney and bone marrow transplant. Both conserved end residues are part of each CDR3. D genes are given only for firm matches.

V gene	D gene	J gene	CDR3 protein	CDR3 DNA
TRBV27	NA	TRBJ1-2	CASMATARGYGYTF	TGTGCCAGCATGGCGACCGCCCGCGGCTATGGCTACACCTTC
TRBV5-8	NA	TRBJ1-1	CASSLVGLTNTEAFF	TGTGCCAGCAGCTTGGTTGGGCTAACGAACACTGAAGCTTTCTTT
TRBV29-1	NA	TRBJ2-3	CSVVDSYDTQYF	TGCAGCGTTGTCGATAGTTACGATACGCAGTATTTT
TRBV2	NA	TRBJ1-4	CARDTALSGKLFF	TGTGCCAGGGACACTGCGCTAAGTGGAAAACTGTTTTTT
TRBV4-2	TRBD1	TRBJ1-1	CASSPRTGQNTEAFF	TGTGCCAGCAGCCCTAGGACAGGACAGAACACTGAAGCTTTCTTT
TRBV15	NA	TRBJ1-1	CATSGKQGRETEAFF	TGTGCCACCAGCGGAAAGCAGGGGAGAGAAACTGAAGCTTTCTTT
TRBV21-1	NA	TRBJ1-6	CASPSGTGGRKDSPLHF	TGTGCCAGCCCCTCCGGGACAGGGGGCAGGAAGGATTCACCCCTCCACTTT
TRBV7-8	NA	TRBJ2-3	CASIPFSSTDTQYF	TGTGCCAGCATCCCGTTTTCTAGCACAGATACGCAGTATTTT
TRBV7-2	NA	TRBJ1-2	CASSFRGNGYTF	TGTGCCAGCAGCTTTCGGGGTAATGGCTACACCTTC
TRBV5-1	NA	TRBJ2-7	CASSPNRVGDEQYF	TGCGCCAGCAGCCCTAACAGGGTAGGAGACGAGCAGTACTTC
TRBV28	TRBD1	TRBJ1-1	CAIHRGLTEAFF	TGTGCCATTCACAGGGGTTTAACTGAAGCTTTCTTT
TRBV4-1	NA	TRBJ1-5	CASSQVRQYNQPQHF	TGCGCCAGCAGCCAAGTCCGACAGTACAATCAGCCCCAGCATTTT
TRBV18	NA	TRBJ1-4	CASSPERYRARKNEKLFF	TGTGCCAGCTCACCAGAGAGATACCGCGCGCGGAAGAATGAAAAACTGTTTTTT
TRBV5-4	NA	TRBJ1-2	CASSFYTGTYGYTF	TGTGCCAGCAGCTTTTATACAGGGACCTATGGCTACACCTTC
TRBV21-1	NA	TRBJ1-5	CASSKALRGSIVMQPQHF	TGTGCCAGCAGCAAAGCTTTAAGGGGTAGTATTGTAATGCAGCCCCAGCATTTT
TRBV18	TRBD2	TRBJ2-3	CASSRQGLAHTDTQYF	TGTGCCAGCTCACGCCAAGGACTAGCCCACACAGATACGCAGTATTTT
TRBV19	NA	TRBJ2-7	CASSIGQGSYEQYF	TGTGCCAGTAGTATAGGGCAGGGATCCTACGAGCAGTACTTC
TRBV11-2	NA	TRBJ2-7	CASAWDFSYEQYF	TGTGCCAGCGCTTGGGACTTCTCCTACGAGCAGTACTTC